This TCR beta chain was recorded in a study of cytomegalovirus exposure and HLA in healthy donors. It was with 60 Vbeta and 13 Jbeta primers that the PCR ran. Measured with immunoSEQ multiplex PCR; TCRdb has only the in-frame clones, and not every one. Of roughly 160,000 clones in the sample, about four fifths were seen once. Germline V gives CDR1 MNHEY, CDR2 SMNVEV (reference sequence). The CDR3 length is 15 residues. Trimming took 10 bases from V and 2 from J, leaving 21 bases between them. The sequenced material came from PBMCs. J is TRBJ2-7 and V is TRBV27, with D possibly TRBD1 on 6 matching bases. The TCR was taken from a woman in her forties or fifties in good health and CMV-seropositive. As DNA, the CDR3 is TGTGCCACCCTTAAAGGGGACATCTCCCCCTACGAGCAGTACTTC. Its translation: CATLKGDISPYEQYF.